This record concerns one T cell receptor (beta chain) sequence. Antigen unknown. The sample originates from a study of T cell clones after liver transplantation. Across the whole study: A pre-transplant mixed lymphocyte reaction with TCRbeta sequencing defined graft-donor-reactive clones followed in post-transplant blood. Without induction therapy, subjects received standard immunosuppression until 12-24 months post-transplant. Tolerant meant at least one year fully off immunosuppression without liver enzymes above twice normal. Notes on the study in general: Donor-reactive sequences fell more than third party-reactive ones, suggesting partial deletion.

The CDR3 totals 15 residues. Trimming removed 4 bases from V and 4 bases from J; junction bases left unmatched: 6. Per germline, CDR1 SGDLS and CDR2 YYNGEE. Assay: immunoSEQ multiplex PCR; the TCRdb copy retains only in-frame clones and omits some. Altogether tens of thousands of clones are present, 71% being singletons, with the ten largest covering approximately 15%. The rearrangement joins TRBV9 to TRBJ1-4, with 8 bases matching TRBD1. Source: CD4+ T cells from blood, taken before liver transplant. The TCR was taken from a human donor who received a liver transplant. The CDR3 nucleotides read TGTGCCAGCAGCAACCGACAGGGGTTTAATGAAAAACTGTTTTTT. Translation gives CASSNRQGFNEKLFF. Full variable domain (outside the CDR3, taken from reference TRBV9 and TRBJ1-4): DSGVTQTPKHLITATGQRVTLRCSPRSGDLSVYWYQQSLDQGLQFLIQYYNGEERAKGNILERFSAQQFPDLHSELNLSSLELGDSALYFCASSNRQGFNEKLFFGSGTQLSVL.